Shown below are 32 T cell receptor beta chains from a single sample sequenced in a study of shared clonotypes between healthy human individuals. Profiling relied on immunoSEQ multiplex PCR, and the TCRdb table lists in-frame clones only, not all of them. The table shows about 1.5 million clones, with over 95% occurring only once. Material for sequencing was naive CD4+ T cells sorted from blood. Described subset: CD45RA+ positively selected. These receptor sequences come from a man aged 25-40 years in good health.

The chain uses TRBV29-1 and TRBJ2-2; TRBD1 agrees at 7 bases. From germline, CDR1 is SQVTM and CDR2 ANQGSEA. CDR3 length: 11 amino acids. With 5 bases clipped from V and 7 bases from J, the junction kept 1 base outside the gene matches. The CDR3 region has the DNA TGCAGCGTTCAGGGGGTCGGGGAGCTGTTTTTT. Its translation: CSVQGVGELFF.

This clone has just one count. J is TRBJ2-3 and V is TRBV19, with D tentatively TRBD1 or TRBD2 (5 bases each). Between the trimmed V and J ends, which lost 5 bases and 4 bases, there was a span of 19 bases. CDR3 size: 16 residues. The germline V gene has CDR1 LNHDA and CDR2 SQIVND (reference sequence). The CDR3 loop is CASSRGPGRNSDTQYF. DNA of the CDR3: TGTGCCAGTAGTCGGGGACCGGGTCGAAATTCAGATACGCAGTATTTT.

V gene TRBV6-5 combines with J gene TRBJ1-5; 7 nucleotides align to TRBD1. After removal of 10 bases from V and 4 bases from J, the junction contained 7 bases not matched to a gene. This CDR3 has 13 residues. Germline values: CDR1 MNHEY, CDR2 SVGAGI. This chain's CDR3 is CATRGTANQPQHF. CDR3 coding DNA: TGTGCCACAAGAGGGACAGCAAATCAGCCCCAGCATTTT.

The chain is built from TRBV15 and TRBJ2-4; TRBD1 matches 9 bases. Germline CDR1 and CDR2: LNHNV and YYDKDF (reference sequence). The CDR3 runs to 19 residues. Trimming took 0 bases from V and 0 from J; bases not matched to a gene: 9. For the CDR3, the DNA is TGTGCCACCAGCAGAGAGACAGGGGGTTTATTACTAGCCAAAAACATTCAGTACTTC. Its translation: CATSRETGGLLLAKNIQYF.

The chain uses TRBV28 and TRBJ1-2, with TRBD1 identical over 8 bases. The trim removed 5 bases at V and 8 bases at J, leaving 10 bases unmatched. Germline-derived CDR1 and CDR2 are MDHEN and SYDVKM. This CDR3 is built from 14 residues. The chain's CDR3 is CASSPSDRVWGYTF. CDR3 coding DNA: TGTGCCAGCAGTCCCTCGGACAGGGTGTGGGGCTACACCTTC.

The chain has TRBV7-2 and TRBJ1-5; D perhaps matches TRBD1 (5 bases). Between the trimmed V and J ends, which lost 3 bases and 0 bases, there was a span of 9 bases. Germline CDR1 reads SGHTA; CDR2 reads FQGNSA. The CDR3 length is 15 residues. The CDR3: CASSLRGLSNQPQHF. CDR3 in DNA: TGTGCCAGCAGCTTGAGGGGCCTTAGCAATCAGCCCCAGCATTTT.

This clone appeared a single time. The chain is built from TRBV27 and TRBJ2-3; a weak D match, TRBD2 (5 bases). The germline V gene encodes CDR1 MNHEY and CDR2 SMNVEV (reference sequence). The CDR3 is 15 residues long. The V and J ends lost 0 bases and 9 bases respectively, with 16 bases between them. CDR3 sequence (DNA): TGTGCCAGCAGTTTATCCCCTTTCTTTAGCGACACGCAGTATTTT. Amino acid sequence: CASSLSPFFSDTQYF.

This clone was detected once. The chain carries TRBV14 and TRBJ1-1, with 8 bases matching TRBD1. This CDR3 has 15 residues. CDR1 SGHDN and CDR2 FVKESK come from the germline V gene. The V segment lost 4 bases and the J segment 5 bases; nucleotides outside the gene matches: 9. CDR3 sequence reads: CASSLRTGRSTEAFF. In DNA form, the CDR3 reads TGTGCCAGCAGCCTAAGGACAGGGAGGTCGACTGAAGCTTTCTTT. The full variable domain, in which reference TRBV14 and TRBJ1-1 provide the parts outside the CDR3, is EAGVTQFPSHSVIEKGQTVTLRCDPISGHDNLYWYRRVMGKEIKFLLHFVKESKQDESGMPNNRFLAERTGGTYSTLKVQPAELEDSGVYFCASSLRTGRSTEAFFGQGTRLTVV.

V is TRBV11-2 and J is TRBJ2-2; D may be TRBD1 or TRBD2 (5 bases each). Deletions cut 5 bases from V and 6 bases from J, with 13 bases between. This CDR3 spans 14 amino acids. From germline, CDR1 is SGHAT and CDR2 FQNNGV. The CDR3: CASSVKLGPGELFF. The CDR3 DNA reads as TGTGCCAGCAGCGTCAAACTGGGACCCGGGGAGCTGTTTTTT.

The V gene is TRBV10-3, the J gene TRBJ2-1; TRBD2 matches at 11 bases. The CDR3 is 18 residues long. CDR1 is ENHRY and CDR2 is SYGVKD in the germline V gene. Unmatched junction bases numbered 7, after V lost 3 bases and J lost 0 bases. CDR3 bases: TGTGCCATCAGTGACGGACTAGCGGGCCTCACCTCCTACAATGAGCAGTTCTTC. Its protein product is CAISDGLAGLTSYNEQFF.

The chain recombines TRBV5-1 with TRBJ1-2; D is unclear. The germline CDR1 and CDR2 sequences are SGHRS and YFSETQ. The CDR3 extends over 16 amino acids. The V end was cut by 0 bases, the J end by 5 bases, with 17 bases between. The CDR3 is CASSLGPHIGEYGYTF. CDR3 nucleotide sequence: TGCGCCAGCAGCTTGGGGCCCCACATAGGAGAGTATGGCTACACCTTC.

The chain is built from TRBV28 and TRBJ2-2, with D perhaps TRBD1 or TRBD2 (6 bases each). Germline V gene lookup returns CDR1 MDHEN and CDR2 SYDVKM. The CDR3 sequence is 17 residues long. V was clipped by 6 bases and J by 0 bases, with 17 bases between them. CDR3 in DNA: TGTGCCAGCAGAGCAAGCCGGGGGCGTCCGAACACCGGGGAGCTGTTTTTT. It translates to CASRASRGRPNTGELFF.

This chain uses TRBV5-4 with TRBJ2-3, with TRBD2 matching 8 bases. The trim removed 2 bases at V and 4 bases at J, leaving 9 bases unmatched. The CDR3 is made up of 16 amino acids. Germline V CDR1 and CDR2: SGHNT, YYREEE (reference sequence). CDR3 in DNA: TGTGCCAGCAGCTTAGAAGCGGGAGCGGTGGCAGATACGCAGTATTTT. Protein product: CASSLEAGAVADTQYF.

Worth noting for this clone: The same CDR3 arises from other DNA sequences in this sample as well. The rearrangement links TRBV2 to TRBJ1-5; D is ambiguous. The CDR3 covers 14 residues. The germline CDR1 and CDR2 sequences are SNHLY and FYNNEI. Trimming shortened V by 3 bases and J by 0 bases, and 6 bases separated the two germline ends. DNA of the CDR3: TGTGCCAGCAGTGAGAGCAATAGCAATCAGCCCCAGCATTTT. It translates to CASSESNSNQPQHF.

The rearrangement joins TRBV9 to TRBJ2-7, with 9 nucleotides matching TRBD2. CDR3 length: 14 amino acids. The V segment lost 3 bases and the J segment 2 bases; nucleotides outside the gene matches: 3. The germline V gene encodes CDR1 SGDLS and CDR2 YYNGEE. CDR3: CASSAGLATYEQYF. In nucleotides, the CDR3 is TGTGCCAGCAGCGCGGGACTAGCCACCTACGAGCAGTACTTC.

This clone came up once. This chain links TRBV28 with TRBJ1-2, with D possibly TRBD1 on 6 matching bases. The CDR3 runs 14 residues. V was pared by 5 bases and J by 3 bases, with 13 bases between. Germline V gene lookup returns CDR1 MDHEN and CDR2 SYDVKM. CDR3 in DNA: TGTGCCAGCAGTCAGCATAAGGGGGACTATGGCTACACCTTC. The encoded protein is CASSQHKGDYGYTF.

The rearrangement uses TRBV19 and TRBJ1-5, with TRBD1 matching 8 bases. CDR3 length: 15 residues. V shed 6 bases, J shed 3 bases, and the junction held 7 bases outside the gene matches. Germline CDR1 reads LNHDA; CDR2 reads SQIVND (reference sequence). The CDR3 is CASSTGQVFNQPQHF. The CDR3 DNA is TGTGCCAGTAGCACGGGACAGGTTTTCAATCAGCCCCAGCATTTT.

V gene TRBV19 combines with J gene TRBJ2-3, with 12 bases fitting TRBD2. The V and J ends lost 0 bases and 0 bases, in that order; junction bases with no gene match: 7. CDR3 length equals 19 residues. Germline V CDR1 and CDR2: LNHDA, SQIVND (reference sequence). CDR3 amino acids: CASSIDPGLAGTSTDTQYF. The CDR3 DNA is TGTGCCAGTAGTATAGATCCGGGACTAGCGGGTACTAGCACAGATACGCAGTATTTT.

This chain joins TRBV5-1 and TRBJ2-1; TRBD2 matches at 11 bases. The V gene's germline CDR1 is SGHRS and CDR2 YFSETQ. Trimming at V came to 0 bases and at J to 13 bases, leaving 9 bases not matched to a gene. The CDR3 runs to 15 residues. The CDR3 sequence is CASSLESLAGGHQFF. The CDR3 DNA reads as TGCGCCAGCAGCTTGGAGTCCCTAGCGGGAGGCCATCAGTTCTTC.

V is TRBV6-6 and J is TRBJ2-7, with D possibly being TRBD2 (5 bases). The germline V gene has CDR1 MNHNY and CDR2 SVGAGI (reference sequence). The CDR3 consists of 14 residues. V shed 2 bases and J shed 3 bases, with 11 bases lying between them. Here the CDR3 reads CASSYQRRDYEQYF. CDR3 sequence (DNA): TGTGCCAGCAGTTACCAGCGGAGAGACTACGAGCAGTACTTC.

The rearrangement links TRBV6-1 to TRBJ2-7, with TRBD2 as a possible D gene (6 bases). The V gene's germline CDR1 is MNHNS and CDR2 SASEGT. V was shortened by 10 bases and J by 3 bases, with 22 bases between the two germline ends. The CDR3 spans 15 residues. CDR3: CATYKGTRIFYEQYF. CDR3 in DNA: TGTGCCACCTATAAAGGGACTCGTATTTTCTACGAGCAGTACTTC.

The V call is TRBV30, the J call TRBJ2-1; possibly TRBD2 for D (6 bases). The CDR3 covers 16 residues. The V gene's germline CDR1 is GTSNPN and CDR2 SVGIG (reference sequence). V lost 0 bases and J 7 bases, leaving 19 bases between the germline ends. DNA for the CDR3: TGTGCCTGGAGTGTTCGGGAGCGGTTACAGTCGAATGAGCAGTTCTTC. This translates into CAWSVRERLQSNEQFF.

The chain has TRBV9 and TRBJ2-5; 8 nucleotides agree with TRBD2. The J segment lost 4 bases and the V segment lost 1 base, leaving 12 bases of the junction unmatched. The germline V gene encodes CDR1 SGDLS and CDR2 YYNGEE. The CDR3 runs 17 residues. The CDR3 loop reads CASSVSSGRGFGETQYF. The CDR3 nucleotides are TGTGCCAGCAGCGTATCCAGCGGGAGAGGGTTTGGAGAGACCCAGTACTTC.

This chain links TRBV7-2 with TRBJ2-5; D not resolved. The ends were cut back, 7 bases at V and 5 bases at J, with 14 bases in the middle. The CDR3 runs to 13 residues. CDR1 is SGHTA and CDR2 is FQGNSA in the germline V gene. DNA of the CDR3: TGTGCCAGCACCGGACCCGCGCTGGAGACCCAGTACTTC. Amino acid sequence: CASTGPALETQYF.

A word on this clone: This sample also contains other DNA sequences that code for the same CDR3. This chain uses TRBV5-1 with TRBJ2-7; 7 positions match TRBD1. Germline V gene data show CDR1 as SGHRS and CDR2 as YFSETQ. V lost 2 bases, J lost 0 bases, and 2 bases stayed unmatched. This CDR3 contains 14 residues. The CDR3 DNA reads TGCGCCAGCAGCTTTGGACAGGCCTCCTACGAGCAGTACTTC. It specifies CASSFGQASYEQYF.

This clone came up once. J is TRBJ1-1 and V is TRBV5-1, with D perhaps matching TRBD1 (6 bases). V was cut by 4 bases and J by 3 bases, with 16 bases left in between. The CDR3 has 15 residues. Germline loops: CDR1 SGHRS, CDR2 YFSETQ. The CDR3 spells CASSPPAQGYTEAFF. CDR3 nucleotides: TGCGCCAGCAGCCCCCCGGCACAGGGCTACACTGAAGCTTTCTTT.

CDR3 amino acids: CASSFSGAGETQYF. In DNA form, the CDR3 reads TGCGCCAGCAGCTTTTCGGGGGCAGGAGAGACCCAGTACTTC. The chain links TRBV5-1 to TRBJ2-5; D is possibly TRBD1 or TRBD2 (6 bases each). Germline values: CDR1 SGHRS, CDR2 YFSETQ. Trimming removed 2 bases from V and 4 bases from J, with 12 bases in between. The CDR3 contains 14 residues.

With respect to this clone: Different DNA sequences within this sample yield the same CDR3. The chain uses TRBV5-1 and TRBJ2-7; 10 positions match TRBD2. Germline lookup yields CDR1 SGHRS and CDR2 YFSETQ. The CDR3 runs 14 residues. With V trimmed by 6 bases and J by 1 base, 4 bases remained unmatched. CDR3 coding DNA: TGCGCCAGCACGTGGACTAGCGGTTCCTACGAGCAGTACTTC. Its translation is CASTWTSGSYEQYF.

The count of this clone is one. The chain recombines TRBV21-1 with TRBJ2-3; the D call in the table, TRBD2, was not verified against the DNA. TRBV21-1 is a recognized pseudogene. The CDR3 extends over 17 amino acids. CDR3 sequence reads: CASSKPLAGGRTDTQYF. Written as DNA, the CDR3 is TGTGCCAGCAGCAAACCCCTAGCGGGAGGGCGGACAGATACGCAGTATTTT.

The count of this clone is one. The junction does not match germline at one end; this may be a read error. The chain is built from TRBV7-7 and TRBJ2-7; D might be TRBD2 (5 bases). Looked up from germline, CDR1 is SSHAT and CDR2 is FNYEAQ (reference sequence). The length of the CDR3 is 13 residues. DNA for the CDR3: TGTGCTAGCAGCTTCGGGATCCGAGGCGAGCAGTACTTC. Its translation is CASSFGIRGEQYF.

The chain is built from TRBV27 and TRBJ2-7; 10 nucleotides agree with TRBD2. CDR1 is MNHEY and CDR2 is SMNVEV in the germline V gene (reference sequence). V shed 6 bases, J shed 7 bases, and the junction held 12 bases outside the gene matches. CDR3 length: 15 amino acids. The CDR3 is CASRPISGRTGEQYF. The CDR3 bases are TGTGCCAGCAGGCCCATTAGCGGGAGGACTGGGGAGCAGTACTTC.

This clone was recorded only once. One end of the junction does not line up with germline, which may come from a read error. The chain is built from TRBV10-2 and TRBJ2-2; the D gene is possibly TRBD2 (6 bases). Germline V lookup: CDR1 WSHSY, CDR2 SAAADI. The CDR3 is 14 residues long. CDR3: CASSEVGWRGKLFF. In nucleotides, the CDR3 is TGCGCCAGCAGTGAGGTCGGTTGGCGCGGGAAGCTGTTTTTT.